The source of this T cell receptor (beta chain) is a study of glioma-infiltrating T cells. General study results and limits: Gliomas, especially low-grade, showed above-expected tissue-blood divergence; non-neoplastic patients showed below.

Notes on this clonotype: Its antigen is currently unknown.

TCR alpha and beta CDR3 regions were amplified from RNA using iRepertoire nested multiplex PCR. TCRdb ran MiXCR on the multiplex PCR reads and lists one entry per CDR3 protein. Among fewer than 55,000 distinct CDR3 sequences listed, about 22% were seen once. This clonotype was obtained from a human donor with low-grade glioma or glioblastoma, undergoing nonglioma brain surgery, or in good health (not recorded which). Sequencing used glioma tissue, nonneoplastic brain tissue, or PBMCs (not recorded which).

The CDR3 nucleotides read TGTGCCAGCAGCGGACAAGCGGGCGACTCTAGCACAGATACGCAGTATTTT. It yields the protein CASSGQAGDSSTDTQYF. The rearrangement links TRBV6-1 to TRBJ2-3, with D possibly matching TRBD2 (6 bases). Germline CDR1 is MNHNS and CDR2 is SASEGT. The V end lost 6 bases, the J end lost 0 bases, and 19 bases lay between the germline ends. The CDR3 totals 17 residues.